Below are 27 T cell receptor beta chains sequenced from a single sample in a study of early T cells in non-severe SARS-CoV-2 infection. TCRdb fed the 5' RACE reads into MiXCR, producing one record per CDR3 protein. The sample shows over 35,000 distinct CDR3 sequences, approximately 6.1% of them seen only once. Sequenced here: whole blood, sampled at baseline. These TCRs come from an adult who was a healthcare worker with PCR-confirmed SARS-CoV-2 infection or an uninfected control (not recorded which).

The chain combines TRBV7-6 with TRBJ2-7, with TRBD2 matching over 7 bases. Germline V gene data show CDR1 as SGHVS and CDR2 as FNYEAQ. The V and J ends lost 1 base and 3 bases, in that order; junction bases with no gene match: 6. This CDR3 is built from 15 residues. CDR3 DNA sequence: TGTGCCAGCAGCTTAGGGGAGGGACCGAACTACGAGCAGTACTTC. Translating it yields CASSLGEGPNYEQYF.

The chain has TRBV7-2 and TRBJ2-5, with TRBD1 matching 7 bases. The CDR3 totals 14 residues. Germline V gene lookup returns CDR1 SGHTA and CDR2 FQGNSA. V shed 5 bases, J shed 2 bases, and the junction held 5 bases outside the gene matches. CDR3 region: CASSPGRGQETQYF. CDR3 DNA sequence: TGTGCCAGCAGCCCCGGCAGGGGGCAAGAGACCCAGTACTTC.

The chain couples TRBV4-3 to TRBJ2-3; weak D call: TRBD2 (6 bases). The germline CDR1 and CDR2 sequences are LGHNA and YSLEER. The CDR3 contains 18 residues. The V gene lost 0 bases and the J gene lost 0 bases, with 16 bases spanning the gap. CDR3 in DNA: TGCGCCAGCAGCCAAGACCGGGGGACTTCTACTAGCACAGATACGCAGTATTTT. As protein: CASSQDRGTSTSTDTQYF.

This clonotype occurred many times. V is TRBV5-1 and J is TRBJ2-4; 8 nucleotides match TRBD1. Germline V lookup: CDR1 SGHRS, CDR2 YFSETQ. There are 14 residues in the CDR3. V shed 3 bases and J 9 bases; nucleotides not matched to a gene: 8. Here the CDR3 DNA reads TGCGCCAGCAGCTCGAGTACAGGGGGGACCATTCAGTACTTC. It yields the protein CASSSSTGGTIQYF.

This clonotype was counted between two and nine times. The J gene is TRBJ2-7, the V gene TRBV6-6; D might be TRBD1 or TRBD2, each matching 5 bases. Germline V gene sequence: CDR1 MNHNY, CDR2 SVGAGI (reference sequence). The V end was cut by 4 bases, the J end by 0 bases, with 10 bases between. The CDR3 consists of 14 residues. CDR3 sequence reads: CASSSPGTSYEQYF. The DNA for the CDR3 is TGTGCCAGCAGTTCTCCAGGGACCTCCTACGAGCAGTACTTC.

CDR3 nucleotides: TGCGCCAGCAGCTTCCTCAGACAGGGGGTTGGGATGATCTCTGGCTACACCTTC. Translation gives CASSFLRQGVGMISGYTF. J is TRBJ1-2 and V is TRBV5-1; TRBD1 matches at 9 bases. The ends lost 2 bases at V and 7 bases at J; junction bases unmatched: 18. CDR3 size: 18 residues. The germline gives CDR1 SGHRS, CDR2 YFSETQ. Using reference TRBV5-1 and TRBJ1-2 for the parts outside the CDR3, the full variable domain is KAGVTQTPRYLIKTRGQQVTLSCSPISGHRSVSWYQQTPGQGLQFLFEYFSETQRNKGNFPGRFSGRQFSNSRSEMNVSTLELGDSALYLCASSFLRQGVGMISGYTFGSGTRLTVV.

This clonotype was observed a handful of times. The gene calls are TRBV29-1 and TRBJ1-1, with D uncertain. Germline V gene sequence: CDR1 SQVTM, CDR2 ANQGSEA. The CDR3 totals 14 residues. Between the trimmed V and J ends, which lost 1 base and 0 bases, there was a span of 9 bases. The CDR3 here is CSVEGTRLNTEAFF. DNA for the CDR3: TGCAGCGTTGAAGGAACACGACTGAACACTGAAGCTTTCTTT.

This clonotype has just a few counts. The chain uses TRBV27 and TRBJ2-1; D is perhaps TRBD2 (6 bases). The CDR3 is 14 residues long. Germline values: CDR1 MNHEY, CDR2 SMNVEV (reference sequence). The ends were cut back, 5 bases at V and 9 bases at J, with 17 bases in the middle. The CDR3 is CASSQPGTETEQFF. The CDR3 nucleotides are TGTGCCAGCAGTCAACCCGGGACTGAAACTGAGCAGTTCTTC.

This clonotype was recorded a few times. This rearrangement joins TRBV6-5 to TRBJ1-2; no reliable D call. Trimming took off 5 bases at V and 4 bases at J, with 11 bases between the two ends. CDR3 length equals 13 residues. Germline V lookup: CDR1 MNHEY, CDR2 SVGAGI. The CDR3 loop reads CASSDGPSYGYTF. DNA of the CDR3: TGTGCCAGCAGTGACGGGCCCTCCTATGGCTACACCTTC.

This clonotype was picked up many times. This rearrangement joins TRBV4-2 to TRBJ2-1; 7 nucleotides match TRBD1. This CDR3 has 15 residues. The V gene's germline CDR1 is LGHNA and CDR2 YNFKEQ. Losses at the gene ends were 1 base for V and 9 bases for J; bases not matched to a gene: 9. The CDR3 coding sequence is TGTGCCAGCAGCCAAGGAAGCGACAGGGATGGTGAGCAGTTCTTC. This codes for CASSQGSDRDGEQFF.

This clonotype has a count of ten or more. The J gene is TRBJ2-2, the V gene TRBV2, with D perhaps TRBD1 (6 bases). The CDR3 consists of 14 residues. Trimming stripped 8 bases from V and 1 base from J, with 11 bases between. Germline CDR1 reads SNHLY; CDR2 reads FYNNEI. CDR3 amino acids: CASSQGLNTGELFF. CDR3 sequence (DNA): TGTGCCAGCTCTCAGGGGCTGAACACCGGGGAGCTGTTTTTT.

The sample holds many counts of this clonotype. V is TRBV3-1 and J is TRBJ2-3; 10 bases agree with TRBD2. V trimming: 1 base; J trimming: 5 bases; junction bases outside the gene matches: 3. Per germline, CDR1 LGHDT and CDR2 YNNKEL (reference sequence). CDR3 length: 15 residues. CDR3 DNA: TGTGCCAGCAGCCAAGGCCGGACTAGCGGAGATACGCAGTATTTT. Its protein product is CASSQGRTSGDTQYF.

This chain connects TRBV18 to TRBJ1-1; no clear D. Germline V lookup: CDR1 KGHSH, CDR2 LQKENI. V was shortened by 3 bases and J by 0 bases, with 5 bases between the two germline ends. The CDR3 runs 13 residues. The CDR3 nucleotides are TGTGCCAGCTCACCGGACGTGAACACTGAAGCTTTCTTT. Translating it yields CASSPDVNTEAFF.

Ten or more counts support this clonotype. The rearrangement joins TRBV20-1 to TRBJ1-5; 7 bases fit TRBD1. Germline lookup yields CDR1 DFQATT and CDR2 SNEGSKA (reference sequence). There are 15 residues in the CDR3. The ends lost 0 bases at V and 7 bases at J; junction bases unmatched: 9. This chain's CDR3 is CSARDGATGDQPQHF. CDR3 nucleotides: TGCAGTGCTAGAGATGGGGCTACAGGGGACCAGCCCCAGCATTTT.

There are many counts of this clonotype. The chain uses TRBV6-5 and TRBJ2-1, with 9 bases fitting TRBD2. Trimming at V came to 0 bases and at J to 6 bases, leaving 3 bases not matched to a gene. In germline, CDR1 is MNHEY, CDR2 SVGAGI. This CDR3 is 15 amino acids long. The CDR3 DNA reads TGTGCCAGCAGTTACTCGGGACTAGCATCCAATGAGCAGTTCTTC. Translation: CASSYSGLASNEQFF.

This clonotype was detected ten times or more. This rearrangement joins TRBV5-1 to TRBJ2-1, with 8 bases that match TRBD1. In germline, CDR1 is SGHRS, CDR2 YFSETQ. The CDR3 totals 14 residues. The junction had 11 bases not matched to a gene; V was cut back by 8 bases and J by 7 bases. CDR3 sequence: CASTPGQVENEQFF. The CDR3 DNA follows: TGCGCCAGTACTCCGGGACAGGTGGAAAATGAGCAGTTCTTC.

At least ten counts were recorded for this clonotype. The genes are TRBV6-6 and TRBJ2-5; a possible D gene is TRBD2 (7 bases). CDR3 length equals 14 residues. Germline loops: CDR1 MNHNY, CDR2 SVGAGI (reference sequence). V lost 6 bases and J lost 2, with 13 bases in between. CDR3 sequence (DNA): TGTGCCAGCAGGGTAGGGGGGGCTCAAGAGACCCAGTACTTC. Translated, it gives CASRVGGAQETQYF.

The chain employs TRBV4-2 and TRBJ1-1; D possibly corresponds to TRBD1 (5 bases). CDR3 size: 17 residues. From germline, CDR1 is LGHNA and CDR2 YNFKEQ. The germline V and J ends were trimmed by 0 bases and 5 bases, with 19 bases remaining between them. The CDR3 loop is CASSQEDGPGGWTEAFF. The CDR3 nucleotides are TGTGCCAGCAGCCAAGAGGACGGGCCCGGGGGTTGGACTGAAGCTTTCTTT.

This clonotype was recorded many times. The CDR3 loop is CASMGQLPSSGANVLTF. DNA for the CDR3: TGTGCCAGCATGGGGCAGTTACCGAGCTCTGGGGCCAACGTCCTGACTTTC. V usage is TRBV6-5 and J usage is TRBJ2-6; a possible D gene is TRBD1 (5 bases). Trimming took off 7 bases at V and 0 bases at J, with 16 bases between the two ends. The germline CDR1 and CDR2 sequences are MNHEY and SVGAGI. The CDR3 runs 17 residues.

The sample holds many counts of this clonotype. V is TRBV20-1 and J is TRBJ2-7, with TRBD1 matching 7 bases. This CDR3 contains 12 residues. Germline CDR1 DFQATT, CDR2 SNEGSKA (reference sequence). In DNA form, the CDR3 reads TGCAGCCCGCAAACAGGGGCTTTCGAGCAGTACTTC. Its protein is CSPQTGAFEQYF.

This clonotype has just a few counts. The chain recombines TRBV3-1 with TRBJ1-6; D is unresolved. CDR1 and CDR2 from the germline V gene are LGHDT and YNNKEL (reference sequence). V was clipped by 4 bases and J by 9 bases, with 13 bases between them. The CDR3 is made up of 14 amino acids. The CDR3 is CASSRSEGSSPLHF. CDR3 sequence (DNA): TGTGCCAGCAGCCGATCGGAGGGAAGTTCACCCCTCCACTTT.

The rearrangement joins TRBV2 to TRBJ2-7, with 7 bases that match TRBD2. The junction had 1 base not matched to a gene; V was cut back by 6 bases and J by 2 bases. Germline loops: CDR1 SNHLY, CDR2 FYNNEI. The CDR3 has 12 amino acids. The CDR3 protein is CASRGGAYEQYF. The CDR3 nucleotides read TGTGCCAGCAGGGGAGGGGCCTACGAGCAGTACTTC.

This clonotype was counted only a few times. The V call is TRBV28, the J call TRBJ2-3; 9 bases agree with TRBD2. The CDR3 is made up of 17 amino acids. Per the germline V gene, CDR1 is MDHEN and CDR2 is SYDVKM. Trimming removed 6 bases from V and 2 bases from J; junction bases left unmatched: 12. The CDR3 DNA reads TGTGCCAGCAGATCTTATAGCGGGAGAGAGCCCACAGATACGCAGTATTTT. Protein sequence: CASRSYSGREPTDTQYF.

This clonotype turned up a few times. The V call is TRBV7-8, the J call TRBJ2-2, with D possibly TRBD2 on 7 matching bases. Deletions cut 5 bases from V and 4 bases from J, with 26 bases between. The CDR3 is 19 residues long. Germline V gene data show CDR1 as SGHVS and CDR2 as FQNEAQ. The CDR3 region has the DNA TGTGCCAGCAGCCTAGATAGGGGGGGCGCAACCCAAAGCACCGGGGAGCTGTTTTTT. This codes for CASSLDRGGATQSTGELFF.

In DNA form, the CDR3 reads TGCAGTGCTAGACCGGGACTAGCTGAACACGAGCAGTACTTC. This gives the protein CSARPGLAEHEQYF. The chain recombines TRBV20-1 with TRBJ2-7; 9 bases map to TRBD2. V was pared by 2 bases and J by 5 bases, with 7 bases of the junction left unmatched. CDR1 is DFQATT and CDR2 is SNEGSKA in the germline V gene (reference sequence). This CDR3 has 14 amino acids.

The table lists this clonotype with a few counts. The chain employs TRBV28 and TRBJ1-1; no reliable D call. This CDR3 has 13 residues. The ends were cut back, 8 bases at V and 1 base at J, with 11 bases in the middle. Germline lookup yields CDR1 MDHEN and CDR2 SYDVKM. The CDR3 DNA is TGTGCCAGCTCAACCCGGGCGAACACTGAAGCTTTCTTT. This translates into CASSTRANTEAFF.

The CDR3 is CATRGGIETQYF. The CDR3 DNA follows: TGTGCCACGCGGGGGGGGATAGAGACCCAGTACTTC. The V and J genes are TRBV6-5 and TRBJ2-5; TRBD2 aligns across 9 bases. Trimming removed 10 bases from V and 4 bases from J; junction bases left unmatched: 4. The CDR3 contains 12 residues. CDR1 MNHEY and CDR2 SVGAGI come from the germline V gene.